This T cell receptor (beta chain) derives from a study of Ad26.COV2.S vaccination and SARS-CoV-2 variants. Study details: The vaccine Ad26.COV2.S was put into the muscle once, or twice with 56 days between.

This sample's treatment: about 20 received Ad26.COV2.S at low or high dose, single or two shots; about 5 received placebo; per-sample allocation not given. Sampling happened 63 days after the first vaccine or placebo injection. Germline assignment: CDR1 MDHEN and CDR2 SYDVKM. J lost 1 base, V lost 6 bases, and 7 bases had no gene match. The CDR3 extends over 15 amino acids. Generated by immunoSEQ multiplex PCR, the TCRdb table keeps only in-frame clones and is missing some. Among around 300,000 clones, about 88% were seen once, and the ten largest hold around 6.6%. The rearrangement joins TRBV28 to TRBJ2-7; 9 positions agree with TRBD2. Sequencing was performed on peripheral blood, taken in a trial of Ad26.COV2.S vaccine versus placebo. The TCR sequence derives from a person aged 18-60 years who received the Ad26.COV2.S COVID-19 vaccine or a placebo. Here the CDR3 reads CASSPVSGSSYEQYF. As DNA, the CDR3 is TGTGCCAGCAGCCCTGTTAGCGGGAGTTCCTACGAGCAGTACTTC. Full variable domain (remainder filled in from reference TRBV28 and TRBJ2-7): DVKVTQSSRYLVKRTGEKVFLECVQDMDHENMFWYRQDPGLGLRLIYFSYDVKMKEKGDIPEGYSVSREKKERFSLILESASTNQTSMYLCASSPVSGSSYEQYFGPGTRLTVT.